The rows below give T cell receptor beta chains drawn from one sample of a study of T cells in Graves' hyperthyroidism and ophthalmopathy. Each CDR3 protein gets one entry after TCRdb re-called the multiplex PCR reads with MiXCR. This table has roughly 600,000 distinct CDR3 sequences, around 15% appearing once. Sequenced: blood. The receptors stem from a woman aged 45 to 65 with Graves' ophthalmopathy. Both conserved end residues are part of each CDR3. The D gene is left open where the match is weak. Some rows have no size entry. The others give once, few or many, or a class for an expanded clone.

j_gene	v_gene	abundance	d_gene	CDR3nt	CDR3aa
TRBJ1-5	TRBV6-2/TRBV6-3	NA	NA	TGTGCCAGCAGTTACATTGGGGGGGCCCAGCATTTT	CASSYIGGAQHF
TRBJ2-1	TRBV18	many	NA	TGTGCCAGCTCACCCGATAGGACGGATGAGCAGTTCTTC	CASSPDRTDEQFF
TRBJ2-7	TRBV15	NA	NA	TGTGCCACCAGCAGAGATCCGGGATCCGAGCAGTACTTC	CATSRDPGSEQYF
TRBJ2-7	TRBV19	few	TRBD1	TGTGCCAGTAGGAATCCGGGACAGGGGGTCTACGAGCAGTACTTC	CASRNPGQGVYEQYF
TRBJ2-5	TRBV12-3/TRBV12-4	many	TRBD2	TGTGCCAGCAGTGTGGGACTAGTGGAGACCCAGTACTTC	CASSVGLVETQYF
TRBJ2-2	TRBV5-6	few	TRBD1	TGTGCCAGCAGGAGGGACGTTGGGACAGGGGGCACCGGGGAGCTGTTTTTT	CASRRDVGTGGTGELFF
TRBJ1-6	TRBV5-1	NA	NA	TGCGCCAGCAGTTTTGAAAGCTCCTATAATTCACCCCTCCACTTT	CASSFESSYNSPLHF
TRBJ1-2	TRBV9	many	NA	TGTGCCAGCAGCGTAGCCTCGCGAGAGGGGGGCTATGGCTACACCTTC	CASSVASREGGYGYTF
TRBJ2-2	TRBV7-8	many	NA	TGTGCCAGCAGCGTAGGAGGGTCGAAAGCCGGGGAGCTGTTTTTT	CASSVGGSKAGELFF
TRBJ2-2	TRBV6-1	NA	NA	TGTGCCAGCAGTGTAAGGGACTTGCCCACCGGGGAGCTGTTTTTT	CASSVRDLPTGELFF
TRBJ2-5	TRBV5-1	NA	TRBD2	TGCGCCAGCAGCCCAGATCCCGGGACTAGCGGGAGACTGTACTTC	CASSPDPGTSGRLYF
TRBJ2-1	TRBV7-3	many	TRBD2	TGTGCCAGCAGCGTGGGACTAGGTAGGGAGCAGTTCTTC	CASSVGLGREQFF
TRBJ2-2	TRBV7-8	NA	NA	TGTGCCAGCAGCTTAGCCGGTTGGCGGGAGCTGTTTTTT	CASSLAGWRELFF
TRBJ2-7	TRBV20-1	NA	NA	TGCAGTGCTATCGGAAGGTCCTACGAGCAGTACTTC	CSAIGRSYEQYF
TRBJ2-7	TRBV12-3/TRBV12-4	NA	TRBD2	TGTGCCAGCAGTTCCGGACTAGTAATCTTATCTGAGCAGTACTTC	CASSSGLVILSEQYF
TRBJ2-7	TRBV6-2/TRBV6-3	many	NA	TGTGCCAGCAGTTACAACCGGGACGGGGGAAGGGAGCAGTACTTC	CASSYNRDGGREQYF
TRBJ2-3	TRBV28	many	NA	TGTGCCACCCTTGATGGCTTGCGGACAGATACGCAGTATTTT	CATLDGLRTDTQYF
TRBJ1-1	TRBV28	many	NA	TGTGCCAGCAGTCCCCCGGAGGGAATGAACACTGAAGCTTTCTTT	CASSPPEGMNTEAFF
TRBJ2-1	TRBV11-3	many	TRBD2	TGTGCCAGCAGCTTAGCCCGACTAGCGGAGACCTCTCATTACAATGAGCAGTTCTTC	CASSLARLAETSHYNEQFF
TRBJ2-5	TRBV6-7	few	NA	TGTGCCAGCAGTCGACTAGACTGGACAGACCAAGAGACCCAGTACTTC	CASSRLDWTDQETQYF
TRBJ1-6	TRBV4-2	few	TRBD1	TGTGCCAGCAGCTTAGGGACAGGGGTTAATTCACCCCTCCACTTT	CASSLGTGVNSPLHF
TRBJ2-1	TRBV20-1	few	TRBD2	TGCAGTGCTAGCCGGACTAGCGGTCATGAGCAGTTCTTC	CSASRTSGHEQFF
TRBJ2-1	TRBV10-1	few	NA	TGCGCCAGCAGTGAAATTCGGCGGGGCTCGAATGAGCAGTTCTTC	CASSEIRRGSNEQFF
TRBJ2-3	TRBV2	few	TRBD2	TGTGCCAGCAGCGCTAGCGGGAGTTCGGATACGCAGTATTTT	CASSASGSSDTQYF
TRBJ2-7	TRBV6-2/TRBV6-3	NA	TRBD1	TGTGCCAGCAGTTCCGGGACAGCTAGTCGGGAGCAGTACTTC	CASSSGTASREQYF
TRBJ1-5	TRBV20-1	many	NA	TGCAGTGCTAGAGACGGTCAGAAAGTGGGCAATCAGCCCCAGCATTTT	CSARDGQKVGNQPQHF
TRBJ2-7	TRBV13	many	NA	TGTGCCAGCAGCTCCGGACGGGACTCCTACGAGCAGTACTTC	CASSSGRDSYEQYF
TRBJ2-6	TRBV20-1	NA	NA	TGCAGTGCTAGAGCCTACTCTGGGGCCAACGTCCTGACTTTC	CSARAYSGANVLTF
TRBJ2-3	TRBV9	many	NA	TGTGCCAGCAGCGTAGTTGCGGATGGGGTAGATACGCAGTATTTT	CASSVVADGVDTQYF